The 19 T cell receptor beta chains in this list originate from one sample, sequenced in a study of cytomegalovirus exposure and HLA in healthy donors. PCR employed 60 Vbeta and 13 Jbeta primers. The protocol was immunoSEQ multiplex PCR, while the TCRdb copy is restricted to in-frame clones and leaves out a portion. The sample lists about 150,000 clones, 65% to 70% occurring once. Sequencing was done on a sample of PBMCs. The receptors stem from a man aged 30 to 45 in good health and CMV-seropositive.

This CDR3 reads CAISEADSVDTQYF. CDR3 bases: TGTGCCATCAGTGAGGCAGACTCGGTAGATACGCAGTATTTT. This chain joins TRBV10-3 and TRBJ2-3; no firm D call. This CDR3 has 14 amino acids. The V gene's germline CDR1 is ENHRY and CDR2 SYGVKD. Trimming cost V 2 bases and J 5 bases, with 11 bases left between them.

The chain has TRBV6-4 and TRBJ1-1, with 8 bases that match TRBD1. The germline CDR1 and CDR2 sequences are MRHNA and SNTAGT. V shed 6 bases and J 2 bases; nucleotides not matched to a gene: 5. CDR3 length: 14 amino acids. The CDR3 DNA follows: TGTGCCAGCAGGGTGGGACAGGAAAACACTGAAGCTTTCTTT. Translated: CASRVGQENTEAFF.

The rearrangement links TRBV6-4 to TRBJ2-1, with D perhaps TRBD2 (6 bases). The CDR3 is 15 amino acids. Trimming removed 5 bases from V and 8 bases from J, with 19 bases in between. CDR1 MRHNA and CDR2 SNTAGT come from the germline V gene. The CDR3 sequence is CASSPEDGSTDEQFF. The CDR3 DNA is TGTGCCAGCAGTCCGGAGGACGGGAGCACGGATGAGCAGTTCTTC.

With respect to this clone: Without the conserved terminal phenylalanine or tryptophan, this CDR3 likely stems from a read error. This chain uses TRBV27 with TRBJ1-2; TRBD1 matches at 11 bases. After removal of 0 bases from V and 7 bases from J, the junction contained 7 bases not matched to a gene. CDR1 is MNHEY, CDR2 SMNVEV, per germline (reference sequence). The CDR3 contains 16 residues. For the CDR3, the DNA is TGTGCCAGCAGTTTATCTCCGCTGGGACAGGGGGGTGGCTACACCCTC. It specifies CASSLSPLGQGGGYTL.

This clone is a singleton in its sample. The chain uses TRBV6-1 and TRBJ2-3; maybe TRBD1 (6 bases). V was cut by 2 bases and J by 2 bases, with 17 bases left in between. The CDR3 is 17 amino acids. Germline CDR1 and CDR2: MNHNS and SASEGT. CDR3 in amino acids: CASSEWLGQQYTDTQYF. As DNA, the CDR3 is TGTGCCAGCAGTGAATGGCTAGGACAGCAATACACAGATACGCAGTATTTT.

The V call is TRBV6-5, the J call TRBJ2-7; 9 bases match TRBD1. The J call may be mistaken, given a closer DNA end match to TRBJ2-5. The germline gives CDR1 MNHEY, CDR2 SVGAGI. This CDR3 has 12 amino acids. The CDR3 nucleotides read TGTGCCACCAAACAGGGGGCCAGGACCCAGTACTTC. It codes for CATKQGARTQYF.

This clone was observed a handful of times. The chain links TRBV7-8 to TRBJ1-1; D is possibly TRBD1 (6 bases). This CDR3 comprises 12 residues. Germline-derived CDR1 and CDR2 are SGHVS and FQNEAQ. V lost 2 bases and J lost 7, with 8 bases in between. In DNA, the CDR3 is TGTGCCAGCAGCTTAATCAGGGGTGAAGCTTTCTTT. Its translation is CASSLIRGEAFF.

The J gene is TRBJ1-2, the V gene TRBV18; TRBD1 agrees at 9 bases. Germline-derived CDR1 and CDR2 are KGHSH and LQKENI. Trimming took 5 bases from V and 7 from J; bases not matched to a gene: 8. The CDR3 extends over 14 amino acids. In nucleotides, the CDR3 is TGTGCCAGCTCAACGGGACAGGGAGTTTCTGGCTACACCTTC. Amino acids: CASSTGQGVSGYTF.

The gene calls are TRBV6-1 and TRBJ1-1, with D perhaps matching TRBD1 (6 bases). The CDR3 contains 12 residues. Germline V gene data show CDR1 as MNHNS and CDR2 as SASEGT. V lost 6 bases and J 6 bases, leaving 11 bases between the germline ends. In DNA, the CDR3 is TGTGCCAGCAGGGACAGATCATCTGAAGCTTTCTTT. It translates to CASRDRSSEAFF.

This chain uses TRBV28 with TRBJ2-7, with D possibly TRBD2 on 6 matching bases. Germline V gives CDR1 MDHEN, CDR2 SYDVKM. CDR3 length equals 16 residues. V was cut by 5 bases and J by 4 bases, with 21 bases left in between. The CDR3 region has the DNA TGTGCCAGCAGTCCCAACCCCGGGACGGGAGTGTACGAGCAGTACTTC. It specifies CASSPNPGTGVYEQYF.

In this sample, this clone turned up a few times. The J gene is TRBJ2-7, the V gene TRBV5-6; 8 nucleotides match TRBD1. V shed 4 bases, J shed 0 bases, and the junction held 9 bases outside the gene matches. CDR1 and CDR2 from the germline V gene are SGHDT and YYEEEE. The CDR3 covers 16 residues. This CDR3 is CASSETGDATSYEQYF. In DNA, the CDR3 is TGTGCCAGCAGCGAGACAGGGGATGCCACCTCCTACGAGCAGTACTTC.

V usage is TRBV5-5 and J usage is TRBJ2-3; maybe TRBD1 (5 bases). Germline V CDR1 and CDR2: SGHKS, YYEKEE (reference sequence). V was shortened by 0 bases and J by 2 bases, with 13 bases between the two germline ends. CDR3 length equals 16 residues. The CDR3 is CASSLEWGSDTDTQYF. The CDR3 DNA follows: TGTGCCAGCAGCTTGGAGTGGGGCAGCGACACAGATACGCAGTATTTT.

V gene TRBV5-1 combines with J gene TRBJ2-7; tentative D call: TRBD1 (5 bases). CDR3 length: 14 residues. CDR1 and CDR2 (germline): SGHRS, YFSETQ. V gave up 5 bases and J gave up 0 bases, with 12 bases separating them. The CDR3 reads CASRQDTNSYEQYF. CDR3 DNA: TGCGCCAGCAGGCAGGACACAAACTCCTACGAGCAGTACTTC. The entire variable domain, with the rest obtained from reference TRBV5-1 and TRBJ2-7, is as follows: KAGVTQTPRYLIKTRGQQVTLSCSPISGHRSVSWYQQTPGQGLQFLFEYFSETQRNKGNFPGRFSGRQFSNSRSEMNVSTLELGDSALYLCASRQDTNSYEQYFGPGTRLTVT.

V usage is TRBV9 and J usage is TRBJ2-3, with TRBD2 as a possible D gene (6 bases). This CDR3 contains 16 residues. V lost 0 bases to trimming and J lost 4 bases, with 15 bases between them. In germline, CDR1 is SGDLS, CDR2 YYNGEE. This chain's CDR3 is CASSVAPGSRSDTQYF. The CDR3 DNA reads TGTGCCAGCAGCGTAGCCCCCGGGAGTCGATCAGATACGCAGTATTTT.

V is TRBV7-9 and J is TRBJ2-1; D might be TRBD2 (5 bases). CDR1 SEHNR and CDR2 FQNEAQ come from the germline V gene (reference sequence). V was clipped by 6 bases and J by 5 bases, with 14 bases between them. The CDR3 covers 14 residues. In DNA, the CDR3 is TGTGCCAGCAGGCCATGGTTGCGGGACAATGAGCAGTTCTTC. Translated, it gives CASRPWLRDNEQFF.

The genes are TRBV27 and TRBJ1-1; D call uncertain. Trimming removed 8 bases from V and 2 bases from J, with 15 bases in between. The CDR3 runs 14 residues. From germline, CDR1 is MNHEY and CDR2 SMNVEV (reference sequence). The CDR3 DNA sequence: TGTGCCAGCCAGCTTACCCCACTAAACACTGAAGCTTTCTTT. Its translation is CASQLTPLNTEAFF.

The chain links TRBV9 to TRBJ1-4; a possible D gene is TRBD1 (5 bases). CDR1 and CDR2 from the germline V gene are SGDLS and YYNGEE. V dropped 0 bases and J dropped 3 bases, with 12 bases sitting between them. CDR3 size: 16 residues. The CDR3 region is CASSVAQGVANEKLFF. The CDR3 coding sequence is TGTGCCAGCAGCGTAGCTCAAGGGGTTGCTAATGAAAAACTGTTTTTT.

V usage is TRBV28 and J usage is TRBJ2-5, with 7 positions matching TRBD1. The DNA end favors TRBJ2-7, so the J call may be wrong. CDR1 and CDR2 from the germline V gene are MDHEN and SYDVKM. The CDR3 is 16 amino acids. This chain's CDR3 is CASSPGTAQTAYEQYF. The CDR3 DNA follows: TGTGCCAGCAGCCCTGGGACAGCGCAAACAGCTTACGAGCAGTACTTC.

In its sample, this clone was seen a few times. The chain has TRBV13 and TRBJ2-7, with D tentatively TRBD1 (6 bases). V lost 5 bases and J 2 bases, leaving 13 bases between the germline ends. The CDR3 contains 14 residues. Germline assignment: CDR1 PRHDT and CDR2 FYEKMQ (reference sequence). The CDR3 spells CASSLGHRTYEQYF. The DNA for the CDR3 is TGTGCCAGCAGCCTGGGACACCGCACCTACGAGCAGTACTTC.